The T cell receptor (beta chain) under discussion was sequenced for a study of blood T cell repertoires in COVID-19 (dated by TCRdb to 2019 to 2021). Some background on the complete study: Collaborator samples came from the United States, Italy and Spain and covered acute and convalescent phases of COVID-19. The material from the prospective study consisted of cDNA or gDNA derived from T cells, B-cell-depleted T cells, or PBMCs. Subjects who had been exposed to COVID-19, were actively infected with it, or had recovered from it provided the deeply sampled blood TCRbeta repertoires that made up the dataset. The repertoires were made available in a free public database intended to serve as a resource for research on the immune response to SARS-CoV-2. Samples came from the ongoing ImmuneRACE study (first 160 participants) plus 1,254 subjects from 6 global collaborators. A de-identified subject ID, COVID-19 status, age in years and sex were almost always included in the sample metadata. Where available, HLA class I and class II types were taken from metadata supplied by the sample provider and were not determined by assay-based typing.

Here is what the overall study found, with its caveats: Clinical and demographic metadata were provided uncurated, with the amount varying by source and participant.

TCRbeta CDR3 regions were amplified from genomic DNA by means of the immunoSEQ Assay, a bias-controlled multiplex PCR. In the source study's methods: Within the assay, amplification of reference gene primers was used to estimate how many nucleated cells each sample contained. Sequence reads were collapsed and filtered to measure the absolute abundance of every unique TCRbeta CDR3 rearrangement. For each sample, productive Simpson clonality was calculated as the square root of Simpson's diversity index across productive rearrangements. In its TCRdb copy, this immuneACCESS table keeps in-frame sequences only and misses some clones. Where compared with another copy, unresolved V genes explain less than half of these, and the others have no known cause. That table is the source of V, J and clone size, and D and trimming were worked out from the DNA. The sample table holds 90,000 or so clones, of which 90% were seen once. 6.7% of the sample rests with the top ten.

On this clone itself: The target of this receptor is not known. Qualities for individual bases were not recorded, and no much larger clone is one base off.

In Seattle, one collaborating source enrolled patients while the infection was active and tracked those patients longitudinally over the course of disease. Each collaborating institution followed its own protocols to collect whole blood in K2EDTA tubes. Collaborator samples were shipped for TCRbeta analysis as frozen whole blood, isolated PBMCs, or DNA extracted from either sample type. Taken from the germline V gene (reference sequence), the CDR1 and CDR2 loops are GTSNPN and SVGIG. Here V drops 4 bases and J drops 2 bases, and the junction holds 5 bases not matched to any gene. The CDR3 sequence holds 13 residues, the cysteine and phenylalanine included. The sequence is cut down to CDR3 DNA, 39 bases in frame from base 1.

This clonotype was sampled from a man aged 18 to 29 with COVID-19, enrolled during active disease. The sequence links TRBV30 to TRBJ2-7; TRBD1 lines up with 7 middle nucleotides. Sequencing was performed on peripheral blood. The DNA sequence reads TGTGCCTGGACTGGGACAGCCCCCTACGAGCAGTACTTC. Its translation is CAWTGTAPYEQYF.